Shown below are 28 T cell receptor beta chains from a single sample sequenced in a study of T cells in Graves' hyperthyroidism and ophthalmopathy (dated by TCRdb to about 2019). Library preparation employed multiplex PCR. TCRdb lists the instrument as Illumina HiSeq 2000. Amplification of TCR beta CDR3 regions was carried out from RNA transcripts. The TCR CDR3 was subjected to a first round of RT-PCR using the HTBI primer set and the Qiagen OneStep RT-PCR kit. TCRdb reworked the public reads: Q25 trimming with fastp, MiXCR clone assembly, productive beta chains retained. A single entry per CDR3 protein holds the most common genes and DNA from its merged rows. For this sample the table gives some 570,000 distinct CDR3 sequences, of which 15% to 20% were detected only once. The leading ten clones occupy roughly a sixth of the sample. What was sequenced was blood. All receptors derive from a woman between 18 and 30 years old with Graves' ophthalmopathy.

This clonotype was seen more than once but under ten times. V usage is TRBV4-3 and J usage is TRBJ1-1; D is unresolved. Germline CDR1 reads LGHNA; CDR2 reads YSLEER. The CDR3 spans 14 residues. Trimming removed 4 bases at V and 3 bases at J, with 12 bases between. CDR3 region: CASSRNLIDTEAFF. The CDR3 region has the DNA TGCGCCAGCAGCCGAAACCTAATTGACACTGAAGCTTTCTTT.

This clonotype was found many times. The chain uses TRBV18 and TRBJ2-2; D is undetermined. This CDR3 is built from 16 residues. Trimming pared 0 bases from V and 0 bases from J, leaving 8 bases between. Germline CDR1 and CDR2: KGHSH and LQKENI. In nucleotides, the CDR3 is TGTGCCAGCTCACCACCGGACCGGTCGAACACCGGGGAGCTGTTTTTT. This codes for CASSPPDRSNTGELFF.

There are many counts of this clonotype. The chain's CDR3 is CASSLFQSQETQYF. The CDR3 nucleotides read TGTGCCAGCAGCTTATTTCAGAGCCAAGAGACCCAGTACTTC. V and J are TRBV11-2 and TRBJ2-5; D gene ambiguous. Germline CDR1 reads SGHAT; CDR2 reads FQNNGV. The germline V and J ends were trimmed by 2 bases and 1 base, with 8 bases remaining between them. CDR3 length: 14 amino acids.

In its sample, this clonotype was seen once. The V call is TRBV15, the J call TRBJ2-1, with TRBD1 as a possible D gene (5 bases). This CDR3 has 15 amino acids. From germline, CDR1 is LNHNV and CDR2 YYDKDF (reference sequence). V lost 6 bases and J lost 8, with 20 bases in between. The CDR3 DNA follows: TGTGCCACCAGTAAGTCAGGACAATTGCGAGATGAGCAGTTCTTC. Encoded protein: CATSKSGQLRDEQFF.

This chain joins TRBV11-2 and TRBJ2-7; D ambiguous. Germline V CDR1 and CDR2: SGHAT, FQNNGV. The length of the CDR3 is 13 residues. Trimming pared 3 bases from V and 3 bases from J, leaving 9 bases between. CDR3 region: CASSFSRNYEQYF. The CDR3 bases are TGTGCCAGCAGCTTCTCCAGGAACTACGAGCAGTACTTC.

This rearrangement joins TRBV5-5 to TRBJ2-3; maybe TRBD1 (6 bases). The CDR3 covers 15 residues. V lost 7 bases and J 2 bases, leaving 17 bases between the germline ends. Germline V gives CDR1 SGHKS, CDR2 YYEKEE (reference sequence). This chain's CDR3 is CASSGSGDITDTQYF. The DNA of the CDR3 is TGTGCCAGCTCCGGTTCCGGGGACATCACAGATACGCAGTATTTT.

In this sample, this clonotype turned up many times. This chain connects TRBV6-5 to TRBJ2-5; D is unclear. CDR3 length equals 14 residues. V lost 2 bases to trimming and J lost 2 bases, with 9 bases between them. In germline, CDR1 is MNHEY, CDR2 SVGAGI. CDR3 sequence: CASSYISIQETQYF. CDR3 DNA: TGTGCCAGCAGTTACATCAGTATTCAAGAGACCCAGTACTTC.

The chain recombines TRBV7-2 with TRBJ1-5; a weak D match, TRBD1 (6 bases). Germline assignment: CDR1 SGHTA and CDR2 FQGNSA. This CDR3 region has 14 residues. Trimming took 3 bases from V and 7 from J, leaving 13 bases between them. DNA of the CDR3: TGTGCCAGCAGCTTCGGGGGGCCATCGCAGCCCCAGCATTTT. It encodes CASSFGGPSQPQHF.

The sample holds many counts of this clonotype. The chain joins TRBV20-1 to TRBJ2-1; 9 positions match TRBD2. Germline V gene data show CDR1 as DFQATT and CDR2 as SNEGSKA (reference sequence). V dropped 3 bases and J dropped 3; count of bases not matched to a gene: 9. The CDR3 consists of 16 residues. Written as DNA, the CDR3 is TGCAGTGCTAGGCCCGAGAATAGCGGGAGCTACAATGAGCAGTTCTTC. It yields the protein CSARPENSGSYNEQFF.

The table lists this clonotype with a few counts. V and J are TRBV4-1 and TRBJ2-3; 9 positions match TRBD1. CDR3 size: 15 residues. With 7 bases clipped from V and 5 bases from J, the junction kept 10 bases outside the gene matches. In germline, CDR1 is MGHRA, CDR2 YSYEKL. The CDR3 sequence: CASKWGRQGEDTQYF. The CDR3 region has the DNA TGCGCCAGCAAATGGGGGAGACAGGGGGAAGATACGCAGTATTTT.

This clonotype was seen many times. The genes are TRBV20-1 and TRBJ2-5; D is perhaps TRBD2 (5 bases). V lost 5 bases and J lost 4, with 20 bases in between. The CDR3 has 15 amino acids. Germline lookup yields CDR1 DFQATT and CDR2 SNEGSKA (reference sequence). Here the CDR3 reads CSAPATRRQRETQYF. The CDR3 bases are TGCAGTGCTCCGGCTACTAGGAGGCAGCGAGAGACCCAGTACTTC.

This clonotype came up many times. The V gene is TRBV5-5, the J gene TRBJ1-5; TRBD1 might be the D (5 bases). Trimming left V 1 base short and J 2 bases short, with 10 bases between. The CDR3 is 15 residues long. Per germline, CDR1 SGHKS and CDR2 YYEKEE (reference sequence). The chain's CDR3 is CASSLSGDGNQPQHF. DNA of the CDR3: TGTGCCAGCAGCTTGTCTGGGGACGGCAATCAGCCCCAGCATTTT.

This clonotype was picked up many times. This chain uses TRBV6-5 with TRBJ1-2; D is unresolved. Between the trimmed V and J ends, which lost 0 bases and 1 base, there was a span of 9 bases. Per germline, CDR1 MNHEY and CDR2 SVGAGI. The CDR3 is 15 residues long. The CDR3 spells CASSYSLQYNYGYTF. The CDR3 nucleotides are TGTGCCAGCAGTTACTCGCTACAATATAACTATGGCTACACCTTC.

This clonotype was seen a handful of times. The CDR3 sequence is CAISERSSSYEQYF. The CDR3 DNA reads TGTGCCATCAGTGAACGTTCCAGCTCCTACGAGCAGTACTTC. This chain links TRBV10-3 with TRBJ2-7; D not certain. The CDR3 has 14 amino acids. Trimming removed 3 bases at V and 0 bases at J, with 9 bases between. Per germline, CDR1 ENHRY and CDR2 SYGVKD.

The chain carries TRBV5-1 and TRBJ1-1; D unresolved. The CDR3 consists of 14 residues. V gave up 4 bases and J gave up 4 bases, with 14 bases separating them. Germline values: CDR1 SGHRS, CDR2 YFSETQ. The CDR3 protein is CASSPVRNGTEAFF. CDR3 DNA sequence: TGCGCCAGCAGCCCTGTACGGAATGGCACTGAAGCTTTCTTT.

A single count supports this clonotype. The limits of the CDR3 on the DNA are not certain, so only TCRdb's listed CDR3 is given. The chain combines TRBV20-1 with TRBJ1-6. The CDR3 is made up of 14 amino acids, end residues included. From germline, CDR1 is DFQATT and CDR2 SNEGSKA (reference sequence). CDR3: CSAGLAVENSPLHF.

In its sample, this clonotype was seen many times. The rearrangement uses TRBV30 and TRBJ2-7; TRBD2 is a possible D gene (6 bases). Trimming took 3 bases from V and 4 from J, leaving 7 bases between them. The germline gives CDR1 GTSNPN, CDR2 SVGIG (reference sequence). There are 11 residues in the CDR3. In DNA, the CDR3 is TGTGCCTGGAGGGGGAGGTACGAGCAGTACTTC. It yields the protein CAWRGRYEQYF.

This clonotype came up many times. The chain recombines TRBV6-1 with TRBJ1-2, with TRBD1 matching 7 bases. CDR3 length: 14 residues. Germline V gene sequence: CDR1 MNHNS, CDR2 SASEGT. J gave up 7 bases and V 4 bases, and 9 bases lay outside the gene matches. The CDR3 DNA follows: TGTGCCAGCAGTGCGTTGACAGGGTTGGGTGGCTACACCTTC. Its translation is CASSALTGLGGYTF.

Many counts were recorded for this clonotype. This chain joins TRBV2 and TRBJ1-1; perhaps TRBD1 as D (5 bases). CDR3 length equals 16 residues. CDR1 is SNHLY and CDR2 is FYNNEI in the germline V gene. The V and J ends lost 2 bases and 0 bases respectively, with 13 bases between them. The CDR3 protein is CASSEIGLDMNTEAFF. CDR3 nucleotide sequence: TGTGCCAGCAGTGAAATCGGTCTGGACATGAACACTGAAGCTTTCTTT.

This clonotype was picked up many times. One end of the junction does not line up with germline, which may come from a read error. CDR3 region: CASNLDRDRGTDTQYF. CDR3 nucleotide sequence: TGTGCCAGCAACTTAGATAGGGACAGGGGGACAGATACGCAGTATTTT. V usage is TRBV7-8 and J usage is TRBJ2-3, with 11 positions matching TRBD1. Germline V gives CDR1 SGHVS, CDR2 FQNEAQ. CDR3 size: 16 residues.

The genes are TRBV20-1 and TRBJ1-1; 7 bases align to TRBD1. J lost 5 bases, V lost 2 bases, and 11 bases had no gene match. Germline loops: CDR1 DFQATT, CDR2 SNEGSKA (reference sequence). The length of the CDR3 is 15 residues. CDR3 sequence reads: CSARQQGLVRTEAFF. CDR3 coding DNA: TGCAGTGCTAGACAACAGGGGTTAGTAAGGACTGAAGCTTTCTTT.

This clonotype appeared many times. The chain carries TRBV6-1 and TRBJ2-1; no definite D call. The germline CDR1 and CDR2 sequences are MNHNS and SASEGT. The CDR3 extends over 13 amino acids. The V gene lost 5 bases and the J gene lost 5 bases, with 10 bases spanning the gap. CDR3 residues: CASSYGVHNEQFF. The CDR3 DNA reads TGTGCCAGCAGTTACGGAGTGCACAATGAGCAGTTCTTC.

This chain joins TRBV10-3 and TRBJ2-7; tentative D call: TRBD1 (7 bases). Germline V CDR1 and CDR2: ENHRY, SYGVKD. V was trimmed by 5 bases and J by 2 bases, leaving 10 bases between them. CDR3 length equals 13 residues. Written as DNA, the CDR3 is TGTGCCATCAGTTCAGGGGGGACCTACGAGCAGTACTTC. Translating gives CAISSGGTYEQYF.

This clonotype was seen ten or more times. The chain combines TRBV15 with TRBJ2-7; tentative D call: TRBD1 (6 bases). Germline loops: CDR1 LNHNV, CDR2 YYDKDF (reference sequence). The CDR3 spans 17 residues. V lost 1 base and J 1 base, leaving 17 bases between the germline ends. As DNA, the CDR3 is TGTGCCACCAGCAGAGGGTCCGTGGCAGGGGCTTCCTACGAGCAGTACTTC. It is translated as CATSRGSVAGASYEQYF.

This clonotype was observed a few times. The chain couples TRBV18 to TRBJ1-1, with 8 bases fitting TRBD1. J gave up 2 bases and V 5 bases, and 7 bases lay outside the gene matches. Germline CDR1 and CDR2: KGHSH and LQKENI. CDR3 length: 15 residues. In DNA form, the CDR3 reads TGTGCCAGCTCAACCTCCGGGACAGGTAACACTGAAGCTTTCTTT. This encodes CASSTSGTGNTEAFF. Complete variable domain (other parts from reference TRBV18 and TRBJ1-1): NAGVMQNPRHLVRRRGQEARLRCSPMKGHSHVYWYRQLPEEGLKFMVYLQKENIIDESGMPKERFSAEFPKEGPSILRIQQVVRGDSAAYFCASSTSGTGNTEAFFGQGTRLTVV.

This clonotype was detected many times. The rearrangement joins TRBV2 to TRBJ1-6, with 9 bases matching TRBD1. The junction had 2 bases not matched to a gene; V was cut back by 7 bases and J by 7 bases. Germline assignment: CDR1 SNHLY and CDR2 FYNNEI. This CDR3 spans 13 amino acids. The CDR3 loop is CASTGQGNSPLHF. The CDR3 bases are TGTGCCAGCACGGGACAGGGAAATTCACCCCTCCACTTT. Full variable domain (rest looked up from reference TRBV2 and TRBJ1-6): EPEVTQTPSHQVTQMGQEVILRCVPISNHLYFYWYRQILGQKVEFLVSFYNNEISEKSEIFDDQFSVERPDGSNFTLKIRSTKLEDSAMYFCASTGQGNSPLHFGNGTRLTVT.

This clonotype was detected only a few times. The chain has TRBV6-1 and TRBJ1-2, with TRBD1 matching 7 bases. The CDR3 runs to 12 residues. V was clipped by 6 bases and J by 6 bases; unmatched bases: 4. Germline V gives CDR1 MNHNS, CDR2 SASEGT. The CDR3 region has the DNA TGTGCCAGCAGAGGGACAGAAGATGGCTACACCTTC. It specifies CASRGTEDGYTF.

V gene TRBV20-1 combines with J gene TRBJ2-2, with 11 bases aligning to TRBD2. The length of the CDR3 is 16 residues. V trimming: 1 base; J trimming: 1 base; junction bases outside the gene matches: 2. CDR1 and CDR2 from the germline V gene are DFQATT and SNEGSKA (reference sequence). Written as DNA, the CDR3 is TGCAGTGCTAGAGGGGGGACTAGCGGGAACACCGGGGAGCTGTTTTTT. Amino acids: CSARGGTSGNTGELFF.